This TCR beta chain was sequenced during a study of cytomegalovirus exposure and HLA in healthy donors. The CDR3 covers 13 residues. The germline V gene encodes CDR1 SGHNT and CDR2 YYREEE (reference sequence). V was clipped by 0 bases and J by 2 bases, with 5 bases between them. The donors belonged to the approximately 120-subject validation cohort, separate from the roughly 650-subject first cohort. Using immunoSEQ multiplex PCR, the repertoire was profiled, and TCRdb retains in-frame clones only, with some absent. The sample carries about 240,000 clones, approximately 87% recorded once. The sample consisted of PBMCs. The sequence came from a man younger than 35 in good health and CMV-seronegative. The chain links TRBV5-4 to TRBJ1-2; TRBD1 is a possible D gene (5 bases). In nucleotides, the CDR3 is TGTGCCAGCAGCTTGGGACAGAACTATGGCTACACCTTC. Translating it yields CASSLGQNYGYTF.